This T cell receptor (beta chain) was recovered during a study of blood T cell repertoires in COVID-19. Looking at the study overall: Italy, Spain and the United States were the sources of the convalescent and acute COVID-19 samples. T cells, B-cell-depleted T cells, or PBMCs provided the cDNA or gDNA that served as material.

The CDR3 is 17 amino acids. V dropped 0 bases and J dropped 6; count of bases not matched to a gene: 12. Germline values: CDR1 MGHRA, CDR2 YSYEKL. In the authors' workflow: From reference gene primer amplification, estimates of nucleated cell counts were derived. TCRdb's copy holds only in-frame clones and misses some; the assay was immunoSEQ multiplex PCR. V and J calls and clone size follow that table, whereas D and trimming were derived from the DNA. The sample records about 340,000 clones, 70% to 90% being singletons. This clone was counted between two and nine times. Cohort allocation depended upon clinical history that participants reported.

Sequencing was done on a sample of PBMCs or T cells enriched from blood (not recorded which). The sequence was obtained from a woman aged 40-49 years with acute COVID-19. J is TRBJ2-5 and V is TRBV4-1; 8 bases are shared with TRBD2. CDR3 loop: CASSQDRRAGALKTQYF. CDR3 bases: TGCGCCAGCAGCCAAGATCGTCGAGCGGGAGCTTTGAAGACCCAGTACTTC.